The 17 T cell receptor beta chains in this list originate from one sample, sequenced in a study of cytomegalovirus exposure and HLA in healthy donors. Clones were read by immunoSEQ multiplex PCR, and TCRdb kept only the in-frame ones, dropping some. The table lists about 360,000 clones, roughly 88% of them singletons. Sequencing was carried out using PBMCs. The receptors were gathered from a woman aged 18-29 years in good health and CMV-seronegative.

The chain employs TRBV6-5 and TRBJ2-7; D gene uncertain. V lost 2 bases and J lost 3, with 11 bases in between. The CDR3 sequence is 14 residues long. CDR1 is MNHEY and CDR2 is SVGAGI in the germline V gene. DNA of the CDR3: TGTGCCAGCAGTTACGCAACAGATGGCTACGAGCAGTACTTC. Amino acids: CASSYATDGYEQYF.

The gene calls are TRBV7-9 and TRBJ2-7; 11 bases agree with TRBD2. The CDR3 covers 16 residues. The V gene end was trimmed by 4 bases and the J gene end by 3 bases; junction bases not matched to a gene: 8. Germline loops: CDR1 SEHNR, CDR2 FQNEAQ (reference sequence). The CDR3, as DNA: TGTGCCAGCAGCTACGAGACTAGCGGGAAGGACTACGAGCAGTACTTC. Amino acids: CASSYETSGKDYEQYF.

J is TRBJ2-7 and V is TRBV4-1; 7 bases fit TRBD1. The V gene's germline CDR1 is MGHRA and CDR2 YSYEKL. The CDR3 has 14 amino acids. Germline trimming cut 4 bases from V and 5 bases from J; bases unmatched to any gene: 8. For the CDR3, the DNA is TGCGCCAGCAGCCCTTATCCAGACAGGGACGAGCAGTACTTC. Protein: CASSPYPDRDEQYF.

The rearrangement joins TRBV27 to TRBJ2-7, with 8 bases matching TRBD1. The CDR3 has 15 amino acids. CDR1 MNHEY and CDR2 SMNVEV come from the germline V gene (reference sequence). Trimming took 0 bases from V and 2 from J; bases not matched to a gene: 3. The CDR3 bases are TGTGCCAGCAGTTTATCACGGACAGGGCCCTACGAGCAGTACTTC. Translation gives CASSLSRTGPYEQYF.

The V gene is TRBV28, the J gene TRBJ2-3; no clear D gene. The CDR3 contains 10 residues. Trimming left V 8 bases short and J 14 bases short, with 14 bases between. Germline lookup yields CDR1 MDHEN and CDR2 SYDVKM. CDR3 residues: CASEAERRYF. In nucleotides, the CDR3 is TGTGCCAGCGAGGCGGAGCGTCGGTATTTT.

The V gene is TRBV7-3, the J gene TRBJ2-1, with 9 positions matching TRBD1. The CDR3 contains 16 residues. CDR1 SGHTA and CDR2 FQGTGA come from the germline V gene. Unmatched junction bases numbered 16, after V lost 4 bases and J lost 12 bases. CDR3 nucleotide sequence: TGTGCCAGCAGCTCGAACCGGGACAGGGTCTTCGGTGTGCAGTTCTTC. Its protein is CASSSNRDRVFGVQFF.

This clone was recorded once. The chain links TRBV6-5 to TRBJ2-7; 9 bases map to TRBD2. This CDR3 contains 11 residues. V lost 8 bases, J lost 6 bases, and 2 bases stayed unmatched. CDR1 and CDR2 from the germline V gene are MNHEY and SVGAGI. This chain's CDR3 is CASRGGVEQYF. Here the CDR3 DNA reads TGTGCCAGCCGCGGGGGGGTCGAGCAGTACTTC.

The rearrangement joins TRBV11-2 to TRBJ1-3, with unresolved D. V was shortened by 4 bases and J by 0 bases, with 4 bases between the two germline ends. The germline gives CDR1 SGHAT, CDR2 FQNNGV. The length of the CDR3 is 13 residues. CDR3 in amino acids: CASSYYSGNTIYF. CDR3 nucleotides: TGTGCCAGCAGCTATTACTCTGGAAACACCATATATTTT.

V usage is TRBV6-1 and J usage is TRBJ2-7; possible D gene TRBD1, 6 bases. Germline lookup yields CDR1 MNHNS and CDR2 SASEGT. V was cut by 6 bases and J by 5 bases, with 14 bases left in between. The CDR3 loop spans 13 amino acids. The DNA for the CDR3 is TGTGCCAGCAGGGTGACAGGAACCCACGAGCAGTACTTC. Protein sequence: CASRVTGTHEQYF.

V usage is TRBV6-5 and J usage is TRBJ2-1, with unresolved D. CDR1 MNHEY and CDR2 SVGAGI come from the germline V gene. The CDR3 runs to 11 residues. Trimming pared 7 bases from V and 6 bases from J, leaving 7 bases between. CDR3: CASTLLNEQFF. For the CDR3, the DNA is TGTGCCAGCACCCTACTCAATGAGCAGTTCTTC.

The rearrangement links TRBV7-6 to TRBJ2-1; 9 nucleotides match TRBD1. This CDR3 is built from 15 residues. J gave up 7 bases and V 5 bases, and 9 bases lay outside the gene matches. Germline lookup yields CDR1 SGHVS and CDR2 FNYEAQ. The CDR3 reads CASSHRDRVKNEQFF. The CDR3 nucleotides read TGTGCCAGCAGCCACCGGGACAGGGTTAAAAATGAGCAGTTCTTC.

This sequence joins TRBV5-8 and TRBJ1-1, with D possibly being TRBD1 (6 bases). Trimming pared 0 bases from V and 11 bases from J, leaving 17 bases between. The CDR3 has 14 residues. The germline V gene has CDR1 SGHTS and CDR2 YDEGEE. The CDR3 DNA reads as TGTGCCAGCAGCTTGGACAGGGAAGCGGGGCCTGCTTTCTTT. This gives the protein CASSLDREAGPAFF.

V gene TRBV19 combines with J gene TRBJ1-3, with 7 bases aligning to TRBD1. Germline CDR1 is LNHDA and CDR2 is SQIVND (reference sequence). J was trimmed by 0 bases and V by 6 bases; bases with no gene match: 8. The CDR3 contains 16 residues. Here the CDR3 reads CASRENRGGSGNTIYF. CDR3 coding DNA: TGTGCCAGTAGAGAGAACAGGGGTGGCTCTGGAAACACCATATATTTT.

The chain joins TRBV11-1 to TRBJ1-1; unclear D gene. The CDR3 spans 15 residues. V lost 5 bases and J lost 1, with 14 bases in between. Germline CDR1 reads SGHAT; CDR2 reads FQDESV (reference sequence). CDR3 DNA: TGTGCCAGCAGCCGTGACGAGACACGGAACACTGAAGCTTTCTTT. It translates to CASSRDETRNTEAFF.

The CDR3: CASSEDRSQETQYF. CDR3 bases: TGTGCCAGCAGTGAGGACAGGTCCCAAGAGACCCAGTACTTC. The chain employs TRBV2 and TRBJ2-5; 7 bases align to TRBD1. Germline V gives CDR1 SNHLY, CDR2 FYNNEI. Trimming cost V 3 bases and J 1 base; bases outside gene matches: 2. The CDR3 is made up of 14 amino acids. The variable domain in full, completed from reference TRBV2 and TRBJ2-5, reads EPEVTQTPSHQVTQMGQEVILRCVPISNHLYFYWYRQILGQKVEFLVSFYNNEISEKSEIFDDQFSVERPDGSNFTLKIRSTKLEDSAMYFCASSEDRSQETQYFGPGTRLLVL.

The CDR3 spells CASSHSQRGSYEQYF. The DNA for the CDR3 is TGCGCCAGCAGCCATTCGCAGCGGGGTTCCTACGAGCAGTACTTC. The V and J genes are TRBV4-1 and TRBJ2-7; TRBD2 aligns across 7 bases. V dropped 3 bases and J dropped 1; count of bases not matched to a gene: 6. The CDR3 extends over 15 amino acids. Germline CDR1 is MGHRA and CDR2 is YSYEKL.

The rearrangement joins TRBV29-1 to TRBJ2-7; the match to TRBD1 covers 7 bases. V shed 4 bases and J 3 bases; nucleotides not matched to a gene: 3. The CDR3 length is 12 residues. Per germline, CDR1 SQVTM and CDR2 ANQGSEA. CDR3: CSVVPGGYEQYF. In DNA, the CDR3 is TGCAGCGTTGTACCAGGGGGCTACGAGCAGTACTTC.